This T cell receptor beta chain was recovered during a study of blood T cell repertoires in COVID-19. Using immunoSEQ multiplex PCR, the repertoire was profiled, and TCRdb retains in-frame clones only, with some absent. Of 110,000 to 150,000 clones in the sample, around 89% were seen once. This clone is a singleton in its sample. The sequenced material came from peripheral blood. This TCR was recovered from a woman in her sixties or seventies with active COVID-19.

The CDR3 spells CASSQDRGGPYEQYF. CDR3 DNA sequence: TGTGCCAGCAGCCAAGATAGGGGGGGCCCCTACGAGCAGTACTTC. The chain is built from TRBV4-2 and TRBJ2-7; weak D call: TRBD2 (7 bases). V lost 0 bases and J lost 2, with 11 bases in between. This CDR3 has 15 amino acids. Germline values: CDR1 LGHNA, CDR2 YNFKEQ.